This is a list of T cell receptor beta chains from one sample in a study of CD8 T cells in ankylosing spondylitis. TCRdb re-called the 5' RACE reads with MiXCR, one entry per CDR3 protein. The table has about 390,000 distinct CDR3 sequences, approximately 20% seen once. The source material was blood, either unsorted or a sorted T cell fraction (not recorded which). The receptor source for this set is a male donor with ankylosing spondylitis. Both conserved end residues are part of each CDR3. The order of the fields is clone size, J gene, D gene, V gene, CDR3 DNA, CDR3 protein. A D gene is named only where the DNA matches it firmly. Clone size, where shown, is once, few, many, or a class for clones that have expanded.

few	TRBJ2-2	.	TRBV3-1	TGTGCCAGCAGCCAAGAAGGGGGAACGAACACCGGGGAGCTGTTTTTT	CASSQEGGTNTGELFF
few	TRBJ2-1	.	TRBV5-1	TGCGCCAGCAGCTTGGCCGAGGGGTATGAGCAGTTCTTC	CASSLAEGYEQFF
.	TRBJ2-1	TRBD2	TRBV6-2/TRBV6-3	TGTGCCAGCAGTTACTCGGGACTAGCGGGGGGGGCGTTCTTC	CASSYSGLAGGAFF
.	TRBJ1-1	.	TRBV3-1	TGTGCCAGCAGCCCGAAGATCGGCCGTTGGAGCATTGAAGCTTTCTTT	CASSPKIGRWSIEAFF
few	TRBJ1-5	TRBD1	TRBV4-1	TGCGCCAGCAGCCACGTGGGACAGCACAATCAGCCCCAGCATTTT	CASSHVGQHNQPQHF
few	TRBJ2-1	.	TRBV24-1	TGTGCCACCAGTGGGGTAGGAACAAGCAATGAGCAGTTCTTC	CATSGVGTSNEQFF
few	TRBJ1-5	.	TRBV5-5	TGTGCCAGCAGCTTGGATCGTATTCAGCCCCAGCATTTT	CASSLDRIQPQHF
.	TRBJ1-2	.	TRBV9	TGTGCCAGCACCCGGGACCCAAACCCATATGGCTACACCTTC	CASTRDPNPYGYTF
few	TRBJ1-6	TRBD1	TRBV10-3	TGTGCCATCAGTGACGGACAGGGGCCGTCAAGTTCACCCCTCCACTTT	CAISDGQGPSSSPLHF
.	TRBJ2-1	TRBD2	TRBV9	TGTGCCAGCAGCGTAAACCCCATGAGCGGGAGTTCCTACAATGAGCAGTTCTTC	CASSVNPMSGSSYNEQFF
.	TRBJ1-1	.	TRBV3-1	TGTGCCAGCAGCCAAGAGGGGATTTTTGAAGCTTTCTTT	CASSQEGIFEAFF
few	TRBJ2-3	TRBD1	TRBV18	TGTGCCAGCTCACCGCAGGGGGTAGATACGCAGTATTTT	CASSPQGVDTQYF
.	TRBJ2-5	TRBD2	TRBV9	TGTGCCAGCAGCGTAGATCCTAGCGGTAAGGAGACCCAGTACTTC	CASSVDPSGKETQYF
many	TRBJ1-6	.	TRBV3-1	TGTGCCAGCAGCCAAGGGAAGGCTCGGAATTCACCCCTCCACTTT	CASSQGKARNSPLHF
.	TRBJ2-7	TRBD2	TRBV15	TGTGCCACCAGCCCGGGACTAGCAGTATACTACGAGCAGTACTTC	CATSPGLAVYYEQYF
.	TRBJ1-1	.	TRBV14	TGTGCCAGCAGCCAAGATATGAACACTGAAGCTTTCTTT	CASSQDMNTEAFF
few	TRBJ1-1	.	TRBV7-9	TGTGCCAGCAGCTTAGAGTTGCCGCCGGAAGCTTTCTTT	CASSLELPPEAFF
few	TRBJ1-2	.	TRBV7-9	TGTGCCAGCAACAACCCGGGCCCCCTTTTGGATGGCTACACCTTC	CASNNPGPLLDGYTF
few	TRBJ1-1	.	TRBV12-3/TRBV12-4	TGTGCCAGCAGTTTCCGTGTCTGGTTGAGGGAGAAGGGCACTGAAGCTTTCTTT	CASSFRVWLREKGTEAFF
few	TRBJ2-4	.	TRBV20-1	TGCAGTGCTGAAACCCTAGGGGGGACCGGCATTCAGTACTTC	CSAETLGGTGIQYF
few	TRBJ2-3	.	TRBV20-1	TGCAGTGCCCCAGGGGGGGAGGGCCGTTTGGTATCTACGCAGTATTTT	CSAPGGEGRLVSTQYF
few	TRBJ2-1	TRBD2	TRBV12-3/TRBV12-4	TGTGCCAGCAGCCAGGGACTAGCCTGGAATGAGCAGTTCTTC	CASSQGLAWNEQFF
.	TRBJ1-3	.	TRBV20-1	TGCAGTGCTAGTAAATTCGGGGTATCTAGAAACACCATATATTTT	CSASKFGVSRNTIYF
few	TRBJ1-2	.	TRBV20-1	TGCAGTGCTAGGTCTGGACAATCTAACTATGGCTACACCTTC	CSARSGQSNYGYTF
.	TRBJ2-1	TRBD2	TRBV7-3	TGTGCCAGCAGCGCCCCCGGGGGGGTGGAGCAGTTCTTC	CASSAPGGVEQFF
.	TRBJ2-1	TRBD2	TRBV7-2	TGTGCCAGCAGCTCTAGAGCGGGGGGGCTGGCTAATGAGCAGTTCTTC	CASSSRAGGLANEQFF
.	TRBJ1-4	.	TRBV20-1	TGCAGTGCTAGAGCTCCCGGGGGACCTGCAACTAATGAAAAACTGTTTTTT	CSARAPGGPATNEKLFF
few	TRBJ2-2	.	TRBV10-3	TGTGCCATCAGGGACAGCAAACCTTCGAACACCGGGGAGCTGTTTTTT	CAIRDSKPSNTGELFF
.	TRBJ2-5	TRBD2	TRBV2	TGTGCCAGCACTAAAGGGGTAGCGGGAGAGGTGACCCAGTACTTC	CASTKGVAGEVTQYF
.	TRBJ2-3	.	TRBV6-1	TGTGCCAGCAGTGAGTGGGAGGGCACAGATACGCAGTATTTT	CASSEWEGTDTQYF
many	TRBJ1-1	.	TRBV12-3/TRBV12-4	TGTGCCAGCAGTTTAGCGGATCGGACGATCGGGGCTTTCTTT	CASSLADRTIGAFF
few	TRBJ1-3	.	TRBV15	TGTGCCACCAGCAGAGATTTGACCGGAAACACCATATATTTT	CATSRDLTGNTIYF
few	TRBJ2-3	.	TRBV20-1	TGCAGTGCTAGGAGACTACTTAGCACAGATACGCAGTATTTT	CSARRLLSTDTQYF
few	TRBJ2-7	.	TRBV27	TGTGCCAGCCCAGGCATCCTCAGGTTCGAGCAGTACTTC	CASPGILRFEQYF
.	TRBJ1-6	.	TRBV6-5	TGTGCCAGCAGTTACTCTGGCTCACCCCTCCACTTT	CASSYSGSPLHF
.	TRBJ2-7	.	TRBV3-1	TGTGCCAGCAGCCAATTGGGCTCCTACGAGCAGTACTTC	CASSQLGSYEQYF
few	TRBJ2-5	TRBD2	TRBV29-1	TGCAGCGTTGAAGAAGATATAGCGGGAGAGGAGACCCAGTACTTC	CSVEEDIAGEETQYF
.	TRBJ2-5	TRBD2	TRBV20-1	TGCAGTGCTAGCCCCCTTCGCGGGAGGGCCTCAGAGACCCAGTACTTC	CSASPLRGRASETQYF
many	TRBJ2-5	.	TRBV15	TGTGCCACCAGCAGATATCAAGAGACCCAGTACTTC	CATSRYQETQYF
.	TRBJ2-3	TRBD1	TRBV7-9	TGTGCCAGCAGCCCGCAGGGGGCGGGAGATACGCAGTATTTT	CASSPQGAGDTQYF
.	TRBJ1-6	.	TRBV28	TGTGCCAGCAGTTTGGCGAGCTCCTATAATTCACCCCTCCACTTT	CASSLASSYNSPLHF
.	TRBJ1-1	TRBD1	TRBV18	TGTGCCAGCTCGCCTACCTGGACAGGGGGGACTGAAGCTTTCTTT	CASSPTWTGGTEAFF
many	TRBJ2-7	TRBD1	TRBV5-1	TGCGCCAGCAGCTTGGGACAGGGGGCCTCCTACGAGCAGTACTTC	CASSLGQGASYEQYF
few	TRBJ2-7	TRBD2	TRBV10-3	TGTGCCATCAGTGAGGGGAGCGGGAAGGTCTACGAGCAGTACTTC	CAISEGSGKVYEQYF
.	TRBJ2-1	.	TRBV3-1	TGTGCCAGCAGCCAAATACCGGGAAACGAAAATGAGCAGTTCTTC	CASSQIPGNENEQFF
few	TRBJ2-5	TRBD2	TRBV7-9	TGTGCCAGCAGGTTACTAGCGGGAGTCCAAGAGACCCAGTACTTC	CASRLLAGVQETQYF
.	TRBJ2-1	TRBD2	TRBV10-3	TGTGCCATCAGTGAGTCTTCTAGCGGGAGGGCCAACAATGAGCAGTTCTTC	CAISESSSGRANNEQFF
few	TRBJ2-7	.	TRBV28	TGTGCCACAACAGCCTCGGCTTCCGAGCAGTACTTC	CATTASASEQYF
.	TRBJ2-5	.	TRBV20-1	TGCAGTGCCGCGGGACAGAAGCAAGAGACCCAGTACTTC	CSAAGQKQETQYF
few	TRBJ2-5	.	TRBV9	TGTGCCAGCAGCGTAGATGGTCGTATGGAGACCCAGTACTTC	CASSVDGRMETQYF
.	TRBJ2-7	TRBD2	TRBV6-2/TRBV6-3	TGTGCCAGCAGTCATCCGACTAGCGGGAAGTCCTACGAGCAGTACTTC	CASSHPTSGKSYEQYF
few	TRBJ2-1	.	TRBV11-3	TGTGCCAGCAGCCCCCAGGACTTCCCGGGCAATGAGCAGTTCTTC	CASSPQDFPGNEQFF
.	TRBJ2-6	.	TRBV7-6	TGTGCCAGCAGCTCCCCCGAATCAACTAGCTCTGGGGCCAACGTCCTGACTTTC	CASSSPESTSSGANVLTF
few	TRBJ2-7	.	TRBV4-1	TGCGCCAGCAGCCAAGATAAAGGTAGAGGGACTCGGGATTACGAGCAGTACTTC	CASSQDKGRGTRDYEQYF
few	TRBJ2-3	TRBD2	TRBV11-1	TGTGCCAGCAGCTCTAGCGGGAGGGCAGGGGATACGCAGTATTTT	CASSSSGRAGDTQYF